These 10 T cell receptor beta chains were all obtained from the same sample, sequenced in a study of T-cell reconstitution after alpha-beta-depleted transplantation in children. The TCRbeta library was prepared with unique molecular identifiers. Each CDR3 protein gets one entry after TCRdb re-called the PCR reads with MiXCR. The sample comprises roughly 610,000 distinct CDR3 sequences, about 11% of which are singletons, and about 4.2% rests with the top ten. The source material was PBMCs from the stem cell graft donor, sampled from the stem cell graft. The receptors shown here come from a human donor who donated a stem cell graft to a child with acute myeloid leukemia.

This clonotype has a count of ten or more. J is TRBJ2-3 and V is TRBV20-1; 8 bases line up with TRBD2. The CDR3 length is 16 residues. J lost 3 bases, V lost 0 bases, and 8 bases had no gene match. Germline lookup yields CDR1 DFQATT and CDR2 SNEGSKA (reference sequence). The CDR3 DNA reads as TGCAGTGCTAGAGATTTAGGACTAGCAGGGACAGATACGCAGTATTTT. It translates to CSARDLGLAGTDTQYF.

This clonotype has ten or more counts. V usage is TRBV12-3 or TRBV12-4 and J usage is TRBJ2-1, with a tentative D call TRBD2 (5 bases). This CDR3 is 14 amino acids long. Trimming removed 5 bases at V and 6 bases at J, with 14 bases between. The chain's CDR3 is CASSASGGTNEQFF. DNA for the CDR3: TGTGCCAGCAGTGCCTCTGGAGGCACCAATGAGCAGTTCTTC.

This clonotype was detected a few times. The rearrangement links TRBV29-1 to TRBJ2-2; D gene unclear. This CDR3 comprises 13 residues. V lost 4 bases and J lost 6, with 12 bases in between. Germline V gene data show CDR1 as SQVTM and CDR2 as ANQGSEA. CDR3 in DNA: TGCAGCGTTGCGGCGACTTACCCCGGGGAGCTGTTTTTT. Its translation: CSVAATYPGELFF.

This clonotype showed up just a few times. The chain carries TRBV3-1 and TRBJ2-1, with 9 bases fitting TRBD2. The germline V gene has CDR1 LGHDT and CDR2 YNNKEL (reference sequence). CDR3 length: 15 residues. V lost 5 bases, J lost 7 bases, and 9 bases stayed unmatched. DNA for the CDR3: TGTGCCAGCAGCTCCCAGCGGGAGGTTCGGAATGAGCAGTTCTTC. It yields the protein CASSSQREVRNEQFF.

This clonotype was seen a handful of times. This chain links TRBV9 with TRBJ2-3, with a weak D call TRBD2 (5 bases). The CDR3 covers 17 residues. The V and J ends lost 0 bases and 5 bases respectively, with 19 bases between them. Germline V CDR1 and CDR2: SGDLS, YYNGEE. The CDR3 DNA reads TGTGCCAGCAGCGTAGAAGGACTCCCCTTGATGATAGATACGCAGTATTTT. This encodes CASSVEGLPLMIDTQYF.

This clonotype was found a few times. The chain combines TRBV10-3 with TRBJ2-1; D is ambiguous. Germline V gene data show CDR1 as ENHRY and CDR2 as SYGVKD. Trimming took 0 bases from V and 7 from J, leaving 10 bases between them. The CDR3 has 14 amino acids. As DNA, the CDR3 is TGTGCCATCAGTGAGTCGACTTTACGAAATGAGCAGTTCTTC. It is translated as CAISESTLRNEQFF.

This clonotype has a handful of counts. As DNA, the CDR3 is TGTGCCAGCAGTTCAGGGTTGGGGGACACTGAAGCTTTCTTT. Its translation is CASSSGLGDTEAFF. This chain links TRBV12-3 or TRBV12-4 with TRBJ1-1, with D possibly being TRBD1 (5 bases). Trimming took 4 bases from V and 3 from J, leaving 12 bases between them. The CDR3 has 14 amino acids.

This clonotype occurred a few times. The CDR3 protein is CASSPTPGTDGYEQYF. The CDR3 coding sequence is TGTGCCAGCAGTCCAACCCCCGGGACAGATGGATACGAGCAGTACTTC. This sequence joins TRBV28 and TRBJ2-7, with TRBD1 matching 7 bases. The germline CDR1 and CDR2 sequences are MDHEN and SYDVKM. J gave up 4 bases and V 5 bases, and 14 bases lay outside the gene matches. The length of the CDR3 is 16 residues.

The gene calls are TRBV6-2 or TRBV6-3 and TRBJ2-5; a weak D match, TRBD2 (6 bases). Trimming pared 6 bases from V and 7 bases from J, leaving 18 bases between. Germline V gene lookup returns CDR1 MNHEY and CDR2 SVGEGT. CDR3 size: 14 residues. DNA for the CDR3: TGTGCCAGCAGCCAGGGAGGAAGTCTAGGGACCCAGTACTTC. This translates into CASSQGGSLGTQYF.

A few counts support this clonotype. V and J are TRBV7-8 and TRBJ2-6, with a weak D call TRBD2 (7 bases). The V end was cut by 1 base, the J end by 0 bases, with 16 bases between. There are 19 residues in the CDR3. Germline CDR1 and CDR2: SGHVS and FQNEAQ. In DNA, the CDR3 is TGTGCCAGCAGCTTAGTATCAAGGGGGGGGCTCTCTGGGGCCAACGTCCTGACTTTC. It yields the protein CASSLVSRGGLSGANVLTF.